The TCR beta chain described here comes from a study of CD8+CD57+ T cells in acquired aplastic anemia. Profiling that covered TCR beta VDJ and CDR3 relied on genomic DNA as its template. TCRdb processed the reads anew with MiXCR; each CDR3 protein has one entry. The sample holds around 250,000 distinct CDR3 sequences, approximately 80% seen once. The germline gives CDR1 SGHVS, CDR2 FQNEAQ. This CDR3 is built from 18 residues. The trim removed 3 bases at V and 1 base at J, leaving 14 bases unmatched. All patients picked for sequencing had shown, by flow cytometry, an expansion of CD8+CD57+ cells. The sample was sorted CD4+, CD8+, or CD8+CD57+ T cells (not recorded which) from PBMCs. The clonotype comes from a human donor with aplastic anemia. J is TRBJ2-7 and V is TRBV7-8, with 8 positions matching TRBD2. The DNA for the CDR3 is TGTGCCAGCAGCTTTGCGGGAGGCGCCGATACCCAGTCCTACGAGCAGTACGTC. Translating gives CASSFAGGADTQSYEQYV.